Shown below are 30 T cell receptor beta chains from a single sample sequenced in a study of T-cell reconstitution after alpha-beta-depleted transplantation in children. Antigen specificity for these receptors is unknown. Regarding the study as a whole: One year after transplant, T-cell counts and diversity came mostly from newly produced T cells.

The TCRbeta library was prepared with unique molecular identifiers. TCRdb recomputed calls from the PCR reads with MiXCR, one row per CDR3 protein. The table lists approximately 300,000 distinct CDR3 sequences, less than 9.5% of them singletons. The sequencing used peripheral blood, collected 360 days after TCRalphabeta/CD19-depleted stem cell transplant. The receptors originated from a female patient younger than 10 who had a stem cell transplant for Fanconi anemia, so the T cells may come from the graft donor.

This clonotype occurred many times. This chain links TRBV29-1 with TRBJ2-7, with D possibly TRBD2 on 6 matching bases. Trimming stripped 6 bases from V and 2 bases from J, with 17 bases between. The germline CDR1 and CDR2 sequences are SQVTM and ANQGSEA. CDR3 length equals 14 residues. Here the CDR3 DNA reads TGCAGCGTACCGGGAACAGGCGGGACCTACGAGCAGTACTTC. It specifies CSVPGTGGTYEQYF.

This clonotype was picked up many times. The chain carries TRBV24-1 and TRBJ2-7, with D unresolved. V lost 4 bases and J 0 bases, leaving 12 bases between the germline ends. Germline CDR1 and CDR2: KGHDR and SFDVKD. The CDR3 has 15 residues. The DNA for the CDR3 is TGTGCCACCAGTGACCACTACAGCAGCTCCTACGAGCAGTACTTC. Its translation: CATSDHYSSSYEQYF.

This clonotype was observed a few times. The rearrangement joins TRBV20-1 to TRBJ2-3, with TRBD2 matching 10 bases. Germline CDR1 is DFQATT and CDR2 is SNEGSKA (reference sequence). V shed 4 bases, J shed 5 bases, and the junction held 9 bases outside the gene matches. This CDR3 is 15 amino acids long. CDR3 sequence reads: CSATDRTSGKDTQYF. The CDR3 DNA is TGCAGTGCTACCGACCGGACTAGCGGAAAAGATACGCAGTATTTT.

This clonotype was observed many times. The chain recombines TRBV2 with TRBJ2-5, with D possibly being TRBD2 (6 bases). Trimming left V 3 bases short and J 4 bases short, with 15 bases between. Germline V lookup: CDR1 SNHLY, CDR2 FYNNEI. This CDR3 is built from 15 residues. The CDR3 DNA is TGTGCCAGCAGTGAGGATCGCGGGACCGGAGAGACCCAGTACTTC. This gives the protein CASSEDRGTGETQYF.

This clonotype was seen ten or more times. The chain employs TRBV6-5 and TRBJ2-7; 8 nucleotides line up with TRBD2. Germline lookup yields CDR1 MNHEY and CDR2 SVGAGI. The CDR3 is made up of 16 amino acids. With V trimmed by 0 bases and J by 3 bases, 7 bases remained unmatched. For the CDR3, the DNA is TGTGCCAGCAGTTACTCGGCCAGCGGGAGAGACTACGAGCAGTACTTC. Residues: CASSYSASGRDYEQYF.

This clonotype showed up many times. The CDR3 region has the DNA TGTGCCAGCAGTGACGTCCAGTTCTACGAGCAGTACGTC. Encoded protein: CASSDVQFYEQYV. The chain combines TRBV6-4 with TRBJ2-7; D is ambiguous. Germline values: CDR1 MRHNA, CDR2 SNTAGT. The CDR3 is 13 amino acids. V was shortened by 2 bases and J by 3 bases, with 8 bases between the two germline ends.

This clonotype has a count of ten or more. The germline gene is not matched at one end of the junction; a read error may be the cause. The chain couples TRBV6-5 to TRBJ2-1; D is ambiguous. Per germline, CDR1 MNHEY and CDR2 SVGAGI. The CDR3 loop spans 12 amino acids. CDR3 sequence (DNA): TGTGCCAGCAGTTACTCCTCCAATGAGCAGTTCTTC. The encoded protein is CASSYSSNEQFF.

Ten or more counts support this clonotype. This sequence joins TRBV9 and TRBJ2-5, with 7 bases matching TRBD1. CDR3 length: 15 residues. Germline V lookup: CDR1 SGDLS, CDR2 YYNGEE. V was pared by 3 bases and J by 5 bases, with 10 bases of the junction left unmatched. This CDR3 reads CASSEEHRGSETQYF. The CDR3, as DNA: TGTGCCAGCAGCGAAGAACACAGGGGATCGGAGACCCAGTACTTC.

This clonotype has only a few counts. J is TRBJ2-7 and V is TRBV5-1; TRBD2 might be the D (6 bases). Per the germline V gene, CDR1 is SGHRS and CDR2 is YFSETQ. With 0 bases removed from V and 7 bases from J, the gap between germline ends came to 14 bases. The CDR3 has 14 amino acids. The CDR3 loop reads CASSLVLGRKEQYF. The CDR3 DNA follows: TGCGCCAGCAGCTTGGTACTAGGGAGGAAAGAGCAGTACTTC.

This clonotype has a count of ten or more. The rearrangement uses TRBV7-9 and TRBJ2-2; no reliable D call. The V end lost 6 bases, the J end lost 2 bases, and 4 bases lay between the germline ends. The germline gives CDR1 SEHNR, CDR2 FQNEAQ (reference sequence). The CDR3 consists of 12 residues. The CDR3 DNA sequence: TGTGCCAGCAGTGATAACACCGGGGAGCTGTTTTTT. It encodes CASSDNTGELFF.

This sequence joins TRBV5-6 and TRBJ1-2, with a weak D call TRBD1 (5 bases). The CDR3 extends over 14 amino acids. Germline CDR1 is SGHDT and CDR2 is YYEEEE. Trimming stripped 5 bases from V and 5 bases from J, with 16 bases between. The CDR3 loop is CASSDWGVYYGYTF. The DNA of the CDR3 is TGTGCCAGCAGTGACTGGGGGGTTTATTATGGCTACACCTTC.

The chain uses TRBV2 and TRBJ2-1; 9 nucleotides agree with TRBD2. The J segment lost 2 bases and the V segment lost 6 bases, leaving 11 bases of the junction unmatched. This CDR3 spans 17 amino acids. CDR1 and CDR2 (germline): SNHLY, FYNNEI. The CDR3 nucleotides read TGTGCCAGCAGCTCGGCGGCGGGGGGGCCGACCTACAATGAGCAGTTCTTC. Its translation: CASSSAAGGPTYNEQFF. The full variable domain, completed using reference TRBV2 and TRBJ2-1, is EPEVTQTPSHQVTQMGQEVILRCVPISNHLYFYWYRQILGQKVEFLVSFYNNEISEKSEIFDDQFSVERPDGSNFTLKIRSTKLEDSAMYFCASSSAAGGPTYNEQFFGPGTRLTVL.

This clonotype has a handful of counts. CDR3 amino acids: CASPGTGRTYEQYF. Written as DNA, the CDR3 is TGTGCCAGCCCCGGGACAGGGCGGACCTACGAGCAGTACTTC. V usage is TRBV27 and J usage is TRBJ2-7, with TRBD1 identical over 9 bases. The germline gives CDR1 MNHEY, CDR2 SMNVEV (reference sequence). CDR3 length: 14 residues. The V and J ends lost 8 bases and 2 bases, in that order; junction bases with no gene match: 7.

The genes are TRBV27 and TRBJ2-6; D is unclear. Germline-derived CDR1 and CDR2 are MNHEY and SMNVEV (reference sequence). The CDR3 covers 14 residues. V was clipped by 7 bases and J by 0 bases, with 7 bases between them. CDR3 amino acids: CASTLHSGANVLTF. The CDR3 DNA reads TGTGCCAGCACCCTCCACTCTGGGGCCAACGTCCTGACTTTC. The whole variable domain, remainder taken from reference TRBV27 and TRBJ2-6, is EAQVTQNPRYLITVTGKKLTVTCSQNMNHEYMSWYRQDPGLGLRQIYYSMNVEVTDKGDVPEGYKVSRKEKRNFPLILESPSPNQTSLYFCASTLHSGANVLTFGAGSRLTVL.

This clonotype was recorded at least ten times. This rearrangement joins TRBV9 to TRBJ2-2; D possibly matches TRBD1 or TRBD2 (5 bases each). Germline V gene lookup returns CDR1 SGDLS and CDR2 YYNGEE. This CDR3 comprises 16 residues. Deletions cut 4 bases from V and 6 bases from J, with 19 bases between. CDR3 sequence (DNA): TGTGCCAGCAGCCTCAGCCCCTTACCGGGACCCGGGGAGCTGTTTTTT. Translated, it gives CASSLSPLPGPGELFF. The whole variable domain, remainder taken from reference TRBV9 and TRBJ2-2, is DSGVTQTPKHLITATGQRVTLRCSPRSGDLSVYWYQQSLDQGLQFLIQYYNGEERAKGNILERFSAQQFPDLHSELNLSSLELGDSALYFCASSLSPLPGPGELFFGEGSRLTVL.

Many counts were recorded for this clonotype. The chain recombines TRBV24-1 with TRBJ2-1, with D unresolved. CDR1 and CDR2 (germline): KGHDR, SFDVKD. V shed 6 bases and J shed 5 bases, with 7 bases lying between them. The CDR3 covers 12 residues. The CDR3 spells CATSYQHNEQFF. The CDR3 DNA reads as TGTGCCACCAGTTACCAGCACAATGAGCAGTTCTTC.

This clonotype was found many times. This sequence joins TRBV11-1 and TRBJ2-7, with D maybe TRBD1 (6 bases). This CDR3 spans 14 amino acids. The V gene's germline CDR1 is SGHAT and CDR2 FQDESV (reference sequence). Trimming removed 5 bases from V and 0 bases from J, with 11 bases in between. The CDR3 bases are TGTGCCAGCAGCATAGACAGGAACTCCTACGAGCAGTACGTC. Protein product: CASSIDRNSYEQYV.

The gene calls are TRBV21-1 and TRBJ2-5; TRBD1 is taken as the D call from the table, unchecked against the DNA. TRBV21-1 is a pseudogene segment. This CDR3 is built from 14 residues. CDR3 sequence: CASKEGGRGKTQYF. The CDR3 DNA follows: TGTGCCAGCAAGGAAGGGGGGCGCGGAAAGACCCAGTACTTC.

In regard to this clonotype: This may be a read error, as it is one base from a much larger clone. V is TRBV28 and J is TRBJ1-5; D might be TRBD1 (6 bases). This CDR3 has 16 amino acids. Deletions cut 5 bases from V and 5 bases from J, with 19 bases between. Germline CDR1 reads MDHEN; CDR2 reads SYDVKM. CDR3 sequence: CASSPREWRGDQPQHF. In nucleotides, the CDR3 is TGTGCCAGCAGTCCCAGGGAGTGGAGGGGGGATCAGCCCCAGCATTTT.

J is TRBJ1-1 and V is TRBV20-1; unclear D gene. V was trimmed by 0 bases and J by 6 bases, leaving 17 bases between them. The CDR3 is 15 amino acids. Germline V gene data show CDR1 as DFQATT and CDR2 as SNEGSKA (reference sequence). This CDR3 reads CSARDRATFLSEAFF. In DNA, the CDR3 is TGCAGTGCTAGAGACAGAGCCACTTTCCTTTCTGAAGCTTTCTTT.

There are many counts of this clonotype. The V and J genes are TRBV7-8 and TRBJ2-1; D may be TRBD1 (6 bases). Trimming stripped 3 bases from V and 2 bases from J, with 14 bases between. Germline-derived CDR1 and CDR2 are SGHVS and FQNEAQ. This CDR3 is built from 16 residues. In DNA form, the CDR3 reads TGTGCCAGCAGCTTCCTTTCTGGGACACCCTACAATGAGCAGTTCTTC. Protein sequence: CASSFLSGTPYNEQFF.

This clonotype was recorded many times. J is TRBJ1-2 and V is TRBV5-1, with 7 bases matching TRBD1. CDR1 SGHRS and CDR2 YFSETQ come from the germline V gene. The CDR3 is made up of 12 amino acids. J lost 4 bases, V lost 6 bases, and 3 bases had no gene match. The CDR3 loop reads CASTSGGYGYTF. In nucleotides, the CDR3 is TGCGCCAGCACCTCAGGGGGCTATGGCTACACCTTC.

This sequence joins TRBV2 and TRBJ2-7; D call uncertain. V was trimmed by 4 bases and J by 4 bases, leaving 14 bases between them. The CDR3 is 14 residues long. CDR1 is SNHLY, CDR2 FYNNEI, per germline. The CDR3 sequence is CASSAQPRAYEQYF. The CDR3 DNA is TGTGCCAGCAGTGCGCAACCTCGGGCGTACGAGCAGTACTTC.

V is TRBV19 and J is TRBJ2-2; 9 bases agree with TRBD1. Germline V lookup: CDR1 LNHDA, CDR2 SQIVND (reference sequence). V lost 6 bases to trimming and J lost 2 bases; unmatched junction nucleotides: 4. CDR3 length: 15 amino acids. This CDR3 is CASSHRGPNTGELFF. CDR3 DNA sequence: TGTGCCAGTAGCCACAGGGGGCCTAACACCGGGGAGCTGTTTTTT.

This clonotype was recorded only once. The DNA of the CDR3 is TGTGCCAGTAGTACGGAACGGGGGGGCTTCGAGACCCAGTACTTC. Amino acid sequence: CASSTERGGFETQYF. The V call is TRBV19, the J call TRBJ2-5, with 8 bases identical to TRBD2. CDR3 length equals 15 residues. Germline values: CDR1 LNHDA, CDR2 SQIVND (reference sequence). V shed 4 bases, J shed 5 bases, and the junction held 9 bases outside the gene matches.

This CDR3 reads CASSLSGVGNTEAFF. The CDR3 DNA reads as TGTGCCAGCAGCTTAAGTGGAGTCGGGAACACTGAAGCTTTCTTT. The rearrangement uses TRBV11-2 and TRBJ1-1; D is uncertain. Trimming left V 2 bases short and J 1 base short, with 11 bases between. CDR1 is SGHAT and CDR2 is FQNNGV in the germline V gene. This CDR3 contains 15 residues.

The table lists this clonotype with many counts. V gene TRBV12-3 or TRBV12-4 combines with J gene TRBJ2-1; D gene uncertain. Trimming took off 11 bases at V and 4 bases at J, with 18 bases between the two ends. The CDR3 has 14 residues. The DNA for the CDR3 is TGTGCCGTTCCCTCTGCGACATCTTACAATGAGCAGTTCTTC. Its protein product is CAVPSATSYNEQFF.

This clonotype has at least ten counts. CDR3 sequence (DNA): TGCAGTGCCTTGACAGGGGGTTCTCACGAGCAGTACTTC. Protein sequence: CSALTGGSHEQYF. This chain uses TRBV20-1 with TRBJ2-7; 9 bases line up with TRBD1. The CDR3 consists of 13 residues. The germline CDR1 and CDR2 sequences are DFQATT and SNEGSKA (reference sequence). Trimming at V came to 6 bases and at J to 5 bases, leaving 8 bases not matched to a gene.

This clonotype showed up many times. V is TRBV2 and J is TRBJ2-1, with 7 nucleotides matching TRBD2. The ends lost 5 bases at V and 2 bases at J; junction bases unmatched: 3. The CDR3 totals 14 residues. Germline V CDR1 and CDR2: SNHLY, FYNNEI. The CDR3 bases are TGTGCCAGCAGTACCAGCGGGGCCTACAATGAGCAGTTCTTC. Translation gives CASSTSGAYNEQFF.

The table lists this clonotype with many counts. The J gene is TRBJ2-7, the V gene TRBV7-3; D possibly corresponds to TRBD2 (6 bases). V lost 5 bases and J 4 bases, leaving 15 bases between the germline ends. CDR3 length: 14 residues. CDR1 and CDR2 from the germline V gene are SGHTA and FQGTGA. CDR3 sequence: CASSPQAGSYEQYF. The CDR3, as DNA: TGTGCCAGCAGCCCACAAGCGGGTTCTTACGAGCAGTACTTC. The variable domain in full, with the rest retrieved from reference TRBV7-3 and TRBJ2-7, is GAGVSQTPSNKVTEKGKYVELRCDPISGHTALYWYRQSLGQGPEFLIYFQGTGAADDSGLPNDRFFAVRPEGSVSTLKIQRTERGDSAVYLCASSPQAGSYEQYFGPGTRLTVT.